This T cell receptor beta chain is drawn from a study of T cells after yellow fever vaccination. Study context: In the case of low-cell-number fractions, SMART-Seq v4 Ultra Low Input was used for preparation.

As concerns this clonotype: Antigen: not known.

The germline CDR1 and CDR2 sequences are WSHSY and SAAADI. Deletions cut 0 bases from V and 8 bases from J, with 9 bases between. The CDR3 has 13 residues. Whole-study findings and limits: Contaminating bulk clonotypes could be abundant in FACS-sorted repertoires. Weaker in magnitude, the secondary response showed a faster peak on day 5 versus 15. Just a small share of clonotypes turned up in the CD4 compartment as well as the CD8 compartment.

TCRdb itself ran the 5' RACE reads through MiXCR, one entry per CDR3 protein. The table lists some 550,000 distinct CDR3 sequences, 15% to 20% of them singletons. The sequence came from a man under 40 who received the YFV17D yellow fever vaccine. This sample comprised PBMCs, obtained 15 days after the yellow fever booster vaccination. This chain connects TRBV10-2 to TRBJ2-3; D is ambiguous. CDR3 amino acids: CASSESGLVTQYF. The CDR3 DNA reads TGCGCCAGCAGTGAGTCGGGGTTGGTTACGCAGTATTTT.